The text below deals with one T cell receptor (beta chain). The entry originates in a study of CD8+ T cells in alopecia areata. The CDR3 spans 13 residues. Trimming cost V 3 bases and J 3 bases, with 6 bases left between them. CDR1 is MNHEY and CDR2 is SMNVEV in the germline V gene (reference sequence). Stated treatment: oral pan-JAK inhibitor, 5-10 mg twice daily. Investigators isolated RNA and reverse transcribed it into cDNA to act as the sequencing template. The method was immunoSEQ multiplex PCR; TCRdb's version includes in-frame clones alone and lacks a portion of them. This sample has tens of thousands of clones, with around 67% found just once.

V gene TRBV27 combines with J gene TRBJ1-5; D call uncertain. The sequence was obtained from a human donor with alopecia areata. The sample consisted of CD8+ T cells sorted from blood, taken at week 24, from a patient treated with tofacitinib. The CDR3 reads CASSFGTNQPQHF. The CDR3 nucleotides are TGTGCCAGCAGTTTTGGAACCAATCAGCCCCAGCATTTT.